This TCR beta chain was retrieved from a study of Ad26.COV2.S vaccination and SARS-CoV-2 variants. TCRdb's copy holds only in-frame clones and misses some; the assay was immunoSEQ multiplex PCR. The sample yields approximately 140,000 clones, approximately 90% seen once. Study results and limitations: Total T cell responses, in the TCR breadth and depth analyses, may have been underestimated. Reportedly, after vaccination the spike-specific CD8+ and CD4+ T cell responses displayed substantial breadth.

As concerns this clone: What it binds is unknown.

Sequences were derived from peripheral blood, sampled after recovery from COVID-19. The source is a human donor who had recovered from COVID-19.

The CDR3 nucleotides read TGTGCCAGCAGTCCTAGCGGGGGACCCTACGAGCAGTACTTC. It codes for CASSPSGGPYEQYF. This rearrangement joins TRBV27 to TRBJ2-7; 10 nucleotides agree with TRBD2. The junction had 3 bases not matched to a gene; V was cut back by 5 bases and J by 2 bases. Germline CDR1 and CDR2: MNHEY and SMNVEV (reference sequence). The CDR3 contains 14 residues.